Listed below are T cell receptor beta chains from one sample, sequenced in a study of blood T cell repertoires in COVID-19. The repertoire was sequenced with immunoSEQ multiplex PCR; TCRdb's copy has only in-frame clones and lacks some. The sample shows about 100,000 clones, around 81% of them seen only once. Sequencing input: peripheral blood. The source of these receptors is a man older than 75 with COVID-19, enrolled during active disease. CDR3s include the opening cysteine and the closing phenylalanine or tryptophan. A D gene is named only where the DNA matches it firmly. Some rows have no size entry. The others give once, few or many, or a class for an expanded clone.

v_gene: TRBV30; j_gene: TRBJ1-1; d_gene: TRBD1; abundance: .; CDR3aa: CAWSGIYRGEPEAFF; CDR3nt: TGTGCCTGGAGTGGCATCTACAGGGGTGAGCCTGAAGCTTTCTTT
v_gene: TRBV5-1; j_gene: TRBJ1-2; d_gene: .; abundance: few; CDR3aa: CASSPLGQVQVYGYTF; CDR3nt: TGCGCCAGCAGCCCGCTGGGGCAGGTACAAGTCTATGGCTACACCTTC
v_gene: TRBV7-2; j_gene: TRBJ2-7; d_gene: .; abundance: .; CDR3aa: CASSLPRSYEQYF; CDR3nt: TGTGCCAGCAGCCTACCTAGGTCGTACGAGCAGTACTTC
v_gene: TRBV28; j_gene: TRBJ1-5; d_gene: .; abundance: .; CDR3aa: CASSFSGGSNQPQHF; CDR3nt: TGTGCCAGCAGTTTTTCGGGGGGCAGCAATCAGCCCCAGCATTTT
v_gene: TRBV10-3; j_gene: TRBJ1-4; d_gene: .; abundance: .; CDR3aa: CAISESAGRIANEKLFF; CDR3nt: TGTGCCATCAGTGAGTCTGCAGGGCGTATTGCTAATGAAAAACTGTTTTTT
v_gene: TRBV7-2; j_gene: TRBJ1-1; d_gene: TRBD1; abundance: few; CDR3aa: CASSSGTGVMTEAFF; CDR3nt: TGTGCCAGCAGCTCAGGGACAGGGGTCATGACTGAAGCTTTCTTT
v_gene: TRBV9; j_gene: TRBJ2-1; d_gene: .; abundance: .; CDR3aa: CASSVDQGLTDNEQFF; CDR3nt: TGTGCCAGCAGCGTAGATCAGGGGTTAACAGACAATGAGCAGTTCTTC
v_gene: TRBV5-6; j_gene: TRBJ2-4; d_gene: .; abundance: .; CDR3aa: CASSSAGFKNIQYF; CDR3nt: TGTGCCAGCAGCTCCGCAGGGTTCAAAAACATTCAGTACTTC
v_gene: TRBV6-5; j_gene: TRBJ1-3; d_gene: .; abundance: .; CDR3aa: CASGQSGNTIYF; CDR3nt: TGTGCCAGCGGACAGTCTGGAAACACCATATATTTT
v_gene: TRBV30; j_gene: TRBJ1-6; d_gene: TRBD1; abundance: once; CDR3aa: CAWGTDYNSPLHF; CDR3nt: TGTGCCTGGGGGACAGACTATAATTCACCCCTCCACTTT
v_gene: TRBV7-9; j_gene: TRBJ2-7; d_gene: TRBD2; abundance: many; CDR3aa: CASSPKTSAGTSGSEQYF; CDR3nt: TGTGCCAGCAGCCCCAAAACCTCTGCCGGGACTAGCGGGAGCGAGCAGTACTTC
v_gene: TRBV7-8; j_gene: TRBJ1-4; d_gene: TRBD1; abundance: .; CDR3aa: CASSPRGTGGMWEKLFF; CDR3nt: TGTGCCAGCAGCCCGCGGGGGACAGGGGGCATGTGGGAAAAACTGTTTTTT
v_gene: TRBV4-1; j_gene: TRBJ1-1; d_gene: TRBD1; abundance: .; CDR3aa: CASSQDLRTGGRTEAFF; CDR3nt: TGCGCCAGCAGCCAAGATCTAAGGACAGGGGGCCGGACTGAAGCTTTCTTT
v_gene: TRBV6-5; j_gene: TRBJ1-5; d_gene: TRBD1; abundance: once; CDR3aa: CASRGQGGSNQPQHF; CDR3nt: TGTGCCAGCAGGGGACAGGGTGGCAGTAATCAGCCCCAGCATTTT
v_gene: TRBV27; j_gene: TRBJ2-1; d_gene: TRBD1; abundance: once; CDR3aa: CASSLGTGGFLLGEQFF; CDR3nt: TGTGCCAGCAGTCTCGGGACAGGGGGTTTTCTCCTTGGTGAGCAGTTCTTC
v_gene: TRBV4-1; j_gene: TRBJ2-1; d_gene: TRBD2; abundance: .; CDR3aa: CASSRGGSSYNEQFF; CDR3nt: TGCGCCAGCAGTCGCGGGGGGAGCTCCTACAATGAGCAGTTCTTC
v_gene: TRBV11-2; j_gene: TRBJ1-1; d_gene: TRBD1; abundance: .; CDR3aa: CASSLDRVGVTEAFF; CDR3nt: TGTGCCAGCAGCTTGGACAGGGTAGGAGTCACTGAAGCTTTCTTT
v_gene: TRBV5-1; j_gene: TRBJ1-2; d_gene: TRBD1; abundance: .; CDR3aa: CASSDPGQGYYGYTF; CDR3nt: TGCGCCAGCAGCGACCCGGGACAGGGGTACTATGGCTACACCTTC
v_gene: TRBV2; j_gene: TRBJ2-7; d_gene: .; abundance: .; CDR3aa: CASSAVKGGEQYF; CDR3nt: TGTGCCAGCAGTGCGGTGAAAGGGGGTGAGCAGTACTTC
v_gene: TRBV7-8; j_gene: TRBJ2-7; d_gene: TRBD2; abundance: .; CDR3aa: CASSPDRHRRTSAFYEQYF; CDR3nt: TGTGCCAGCAGCCCGGACAGACACCGACGGACTAGCGCTTTCTACGAGCAGTACTTC
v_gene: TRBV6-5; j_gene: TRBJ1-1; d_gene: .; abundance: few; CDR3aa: CASSRDRNMNTEAFF; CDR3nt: TGTGCCAGCTCCAGAGACAGGAATATGAACACTGAAGCTTTCTTT
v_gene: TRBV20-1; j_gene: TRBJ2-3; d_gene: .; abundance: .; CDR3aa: CSAQAETQYF; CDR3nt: TGCAGTGCCCAAGCGGAAACCCAGTATTTT
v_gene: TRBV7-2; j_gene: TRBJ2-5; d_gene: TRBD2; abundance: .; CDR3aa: CASSLVPSSGGAPTQYF; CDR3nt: TGTGCCAGCAGCTTAGTGCCCTCTAGCGGGGGGGCCCCGACCCAGTACTTC
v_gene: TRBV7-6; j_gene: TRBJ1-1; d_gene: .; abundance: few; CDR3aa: CASSPPMATEAFF; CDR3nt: TGTGCCAGCAGCCCTCCCATGGCCACTGAAGCTTTCTTT
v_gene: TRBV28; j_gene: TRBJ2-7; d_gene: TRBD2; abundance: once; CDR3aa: CASRSGGGLVEQYF; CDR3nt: TGTGCCAGCAGGAGCGGGGGGGGACTTGTTGAGCAGTACTTC
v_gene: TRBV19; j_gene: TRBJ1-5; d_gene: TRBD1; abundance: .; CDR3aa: CASSIRTGPNQPQHF; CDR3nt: TGTGCCAGTAGTATCAGGACAGGCCCAAATCAGCCCCAGCATTTT
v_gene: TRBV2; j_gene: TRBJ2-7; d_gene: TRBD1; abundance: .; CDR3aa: CATKQGTGGDHEQYF; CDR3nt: TGTGCCACCAAGCAGGGGACAGGGGGCGACCACGAGCAGTACTTC
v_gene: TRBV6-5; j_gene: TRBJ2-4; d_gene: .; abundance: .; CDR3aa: CASSYSGLDIQYF; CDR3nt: TGTGCCAGCAGTTATTCGGGTCTGGACATTCAGTACTTC
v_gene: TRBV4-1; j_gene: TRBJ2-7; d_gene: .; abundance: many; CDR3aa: CASSQDRAGHYEQYF; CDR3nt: TGCGCCAGCAGCCAAGATAGGGCGGGCCACTACGAGCAGTACTTC
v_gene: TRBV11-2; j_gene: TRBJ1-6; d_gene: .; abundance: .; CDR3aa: CASSFSSGLLHF; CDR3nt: TGTGCCAGCAGCTTTAGTTCGGGACTTCTCCACTTT
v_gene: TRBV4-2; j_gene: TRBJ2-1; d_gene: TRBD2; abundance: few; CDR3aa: CASNGLAGNTHNEQFF; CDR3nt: TGTGCCAGCAACGGACTAGCGGGAAATACACACAATGAGCAGTTCTTC
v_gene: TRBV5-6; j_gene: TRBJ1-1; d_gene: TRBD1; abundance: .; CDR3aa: CASSSGTGGNTEAFF; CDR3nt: TGTGCCAGCAGCTCAGGGACAGGGGGCAACACTGAAGCTTTCTTT
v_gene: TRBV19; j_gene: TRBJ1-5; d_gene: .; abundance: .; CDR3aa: CASSMDGLGSNQPQHF; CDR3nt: TGTGCCAGTAGTATGGATGGGCTTGGTAGCAATCAGCCCCAGCATTTT
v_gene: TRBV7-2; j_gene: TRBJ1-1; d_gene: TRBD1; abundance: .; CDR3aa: CASSVQGSPLNTEAFF; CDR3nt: TGTGCCAGCAGCGTACAGGGGTCCCCATTGAACACTGAAGCTTTCTTT
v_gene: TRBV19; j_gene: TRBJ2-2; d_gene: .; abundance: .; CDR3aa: CASSPHRVLVGNTGELFF; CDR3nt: TGTGCCAGTAGTCCCCACCGGGTCCTCGTTGGGAACACCGGGGAGCTGTTTTTT
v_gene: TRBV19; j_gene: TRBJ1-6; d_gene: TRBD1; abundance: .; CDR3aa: CASTTGQANSPLHF; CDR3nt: TGTGCCAGTACGACGGGACAGGCTAATTCACCCCTCCACTTT
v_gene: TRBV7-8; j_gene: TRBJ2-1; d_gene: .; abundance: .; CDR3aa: CASSLAGGNEQFF; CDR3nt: TGTGCCAGCAGCTTAGCGGGGGGCAATGAGCAGTTCTTC
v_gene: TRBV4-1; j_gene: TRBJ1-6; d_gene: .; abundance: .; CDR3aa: CASSQGPFPLHF; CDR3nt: TGCGCCAGCAGCCAAGGGCCCTTCCCCCTCCACTTT
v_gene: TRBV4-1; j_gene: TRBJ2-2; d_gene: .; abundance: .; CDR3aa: CASSQDWRGSFGELFF; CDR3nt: TGCGCCAGCAGCCAAGATTGGAGGGGCTCTTTCGGGGAGCTGTTTTTT
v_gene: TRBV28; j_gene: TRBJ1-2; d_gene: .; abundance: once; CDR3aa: CASSSQGSGLLYGYTF; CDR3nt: TGTGCCAGCAGTTCTCAAGGGAGTGGGCTCCTCTATGGCTACACCTTC
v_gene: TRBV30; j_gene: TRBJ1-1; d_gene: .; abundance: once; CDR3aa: CAWSVSGTEAFF; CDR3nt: TGTGCCTGGAGTGTATCGGGGACTGAAGCTTTCTTT
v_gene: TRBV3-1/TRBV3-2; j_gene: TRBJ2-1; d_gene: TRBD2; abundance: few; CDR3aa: CASSQELANNEQFF; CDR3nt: TGTGCCAGCAGCCAAGAACTAGCGAACAATGAGCAGTTCTTC
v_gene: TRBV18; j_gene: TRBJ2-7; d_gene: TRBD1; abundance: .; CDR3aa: CASSPTGQGNYEQYF; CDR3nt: TGTGCCAGCTCACCAACGGGACAGGGGAACTACGAGCAGTACTTC
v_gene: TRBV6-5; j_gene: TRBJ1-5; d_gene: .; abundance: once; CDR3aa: CASSNRRNQPQHF; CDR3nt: TGTGCCAGCAGCAACAGGAGAAATCAGCCCCAGCATTTT
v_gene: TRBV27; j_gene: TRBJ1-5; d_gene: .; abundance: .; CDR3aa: CASSPFSELGQPQHF; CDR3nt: TGTGCCAGCAGTCCATTCAGCGAACTAGGGCAGCCCCAGCATTTT
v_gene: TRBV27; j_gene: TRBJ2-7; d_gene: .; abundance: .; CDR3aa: CASSFLGAEQYF; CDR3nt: TGTGCCAGCAGTTTCCTAGGGGCCGAGCAGTACTTC
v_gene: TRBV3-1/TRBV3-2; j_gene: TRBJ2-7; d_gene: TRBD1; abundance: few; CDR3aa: CASSRGQGYEQYF; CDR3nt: TGTGCCAGCAGCCGGGGACAGGGCTACGAGCAGTACTTC
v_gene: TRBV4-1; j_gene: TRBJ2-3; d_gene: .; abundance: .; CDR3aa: CASSQEWGLNSDTQYF; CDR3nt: TGCGCCAGCAGCCAAGAATGGGGACTTAATTCTGATACGCAGTATTTT
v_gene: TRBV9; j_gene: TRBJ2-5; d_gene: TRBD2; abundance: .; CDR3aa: CASSDPSGGVETQYF; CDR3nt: TGTGCCAGCAGCGACCCCAGCGGGGGTGTCGAGACCCAGTACTTC
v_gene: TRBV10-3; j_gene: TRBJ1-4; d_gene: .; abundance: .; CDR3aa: CAISESRAGNEKLFF; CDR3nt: TGTGCCATCAGTGAGTCGCGGGCTGGTAATGAAAAACTGTTTTTT
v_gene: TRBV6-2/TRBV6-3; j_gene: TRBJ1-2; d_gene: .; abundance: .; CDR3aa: CASSQQWSYGYTF; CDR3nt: TGTGCCAGCAGCCAACAATGGAGCTATGGCTACACCTTC